These 12 T cell receptor beta chains were all obtained from the same sample, sequenced in a study of T cell responses to AZD1222 COVID-19 vaccine. Here immunoSEQ multiplex PCR was the method, and the copy in TCRdb shows in-frame clones only, minus some. This sample yields 250,000 to 300,000 clones, of which 94% are seen a single time; 0.5% to 0.7% belongs to the top ten. The sequenced sample was peripheral blood, obtained 28 days after the second AZD1222 dose. The receptors stem from an adult who received the AZD1222 COVID-19 vaccine.

The V gene is TRBV5-4, the J gene TRBJ2-2; 10 bases match TRBD2. The V gene end was trimmed by 4 bases and the J gene end by 9 bases; junction bases not matched to a gene: 12. There are 16 residues in the CDR3. Germline CDR1 SGHNT, CDR2 YYREEE (reference sequence). As DNA, the CDR3 is TGTGCCAGCAGCCCGGGCGGAGCGGGGGGGTCAAGGGAGCTGTTTTTT. This codes for CASSPGGAGGSRELFF.

The V call is TRBV11-2, the J call TRBJ1-3, with no clear D. With 1 base removed from V and 7 bases from J, the gap between germline ends came to 11 bases. This CDR3 is built from 14 residues. The germline V gene has CDR1 SGHAT and CDR2 FQNNGV. CDR3 coding DNA: TGTGCCAGCAGCTTAGGGGTGGGATTGAACACCATATATTTT. This gives the protein CASSLGVGLNTIYF.

This chain joins TRBV10-3 and TRBJ1-2, with D perhaps matching TRBD1 (6 bases). In germline, CDR1 is ENHRY, CDR2 SYGVKD. Trimming stripped 2 bases from V and 8 bases from J, with 18 bases between. This CDR3 region has 15 residues. CDR3 DNA: TGTGCCATCAGTGAGAGGGGGGAGAACAGTTTCGGCTACACCTTC. Translated: CAISERGENSFGYTF.

The chain joins TRBV28 to TRBJ1-3; unclear D gene. CDR1 is MDHEN, CDR2 SYDVKM, per germline. Trimming pared 2 bases from V and 0 bases from J, leaving 8 bases between. This CDR3 has 15 amino acids. The CDR3 DNA follows: TGTGCCAGCAGTTTAGAGGTTTTCTCTGGAAACACCATATATTTT. This sequence encodes CASSLEVFSGNTIYF.

In the case of this clone: Other nucleotide sequences from this sample produce the same CDR3. The chain has TRBV5-1 and TRBJ1-1; tentatively, D is TRBD1 (5 bases). CDR3 length: 13 amino acids. CDR1 and CDR2 from the germline V gene are SGHRS and YFSETQ. With 2 bases removed from V and 2 bases from J, the gap between germline ends came to 7 bases. The CDR3 DNA reads as TGCGCCAGCAGCTTTGACAGTAACACTGAAGCTTTCTTT. Translating it yields CASSFDSNTEAFF.

The chain uses TRBV5-1 and TRBJ2-3; D may be TRBD2 (5 bases). The CDR3 has 14 amino acids. Germline lookup yields CDR1 SGHRS and CDR2 YFSETQ. Trimming left V 6 bases short and J 2 bases short, with 13 bases between. The CDR3 coding sequence is TGCGCCAGCACCGAGGAGGTCCACACAGATACGCAGTATTTT. It translates to CASTEEVHTDTQYF.

The chain carries TRBV28 and TRBJ2-4; no clear D. The germline CDR1 and CDR2 sequences are MDHEN and SYDVKM. The length of the CDR3 is 12 residues. V gave up 5 bases and J gave up 6 bases, with 8 bases separating them. The DNA of the CDR3 is TGTGCCAGCAGTAGCGTGCCAAACATTCAGTACTTC. Translated, it gives CASSSVPNIQYF.

The chain employs TRBV29-1 and TRBJ2-1, with 7 bases fitting TRBD1. The length of the CDR3 is 11 residues. The trim removed 4 bases at V and 8 bases at J, leaving 2 bases unmatched. Germline values: CDR1 SQVTM, CDR2 ANQGSEA. CDR3 DNA: TGCAGCGTTGGAGGGGGCGATGAGCAGTTCTTC. Protein: CSVGGGDEQFF.

This clone was detected only once. This sequence joins TRBV14 and TRBJ1-6, with D possibly TRBD1 on 5 matching bases. The CDR3 consists of 15 residues. V lost 3 bases to trimming and J lost 7 bases, with 13 bases between them. Germline CDR1 is SGHDN and CDR2 is FVKESK. The CDR3 sequence: CASSQSRDPNSPLHF. CDR3 nucleotide sequence: TGTGCCAGCAGCCAGAGCCGGGACCCCAATTCACCCCTCCACTTT.

This chain uses TRBV27 with TRBJ2-5; 11 nucleotides match TRBD2. The CDR3 sequence is 15 residues long. The V and J ends lost 5 bases and 5 bases, in that order; junction bases with no gene match: 7. Germline V gene lookup returns CDR1 MNHEY and CDR2 SMNVEV (reference sequence). CDR3 protein: CASSGTGLAVETQYF. The DNA of the CDR3 is TGTGCCAGCAGTGGAACGGGACTAGCGGTGGAGACCCAGTACTTC.

This CDR3 reads CASSLARFRGAYEQYF. CDR3 nucleotides: TGTGCCAGCAGCTTAGCGCGGTTCAGGGGGGCCTACGAGCAGTACTTC. This sequence joins TRBV7-8 and TRBJ2-7, with D possibly matching TRBD1 (7 bases). The CDR3 runs to 16 residues. Deletions cut 0 bases from V and 2 bases from J, with 14 bases between. Germline V gene data show CDR1 as SGHVS and CDR2 as FQNEAQ.

This clone appeared a few times. The chain carries TRBV5-1 and TRBJ2-7; 8 nucleotides agree with TRBD2. Trimming took 2 bases from V and 3 from J; bases not matched to a gene: 7. CDR3 size: 15 residues. Germline loops: CDR1 SGHRS, CDR2 YFSETQ. The CDR3 nucleotides read TGCGCCAGCAGCTTCACTGGGCGGGAGGTCTACGAGCAGTACTTC. It translates to CASSFTGREVYEQYF.